The 25 T cell receptor beta chains below were found in one sample sequenced in a study of blood T cell repertoires in COVID-19. TCRdb's table, derived via immunoSEQ multiplex PCR, lists solely in-frame clones and lacks some. The data hold approximately 260,000 clones, with 88% observed a single time. Sequenced: peripheral blood. The receptors derive from a woman in her 70s with COVID-19, enrolled during active disease.

The chain carries TRBV29-1 and TRBJ1-1; 8 bases agree with TRBD1. Germline values: CDR1 SQVTM, CDR2 ANQGSEA. V gave up 7 bases and J gave up 4 bases; unmatched junction bases: 11. This CDR3 contains 14 residues. This chain's CDR3 is CSGRTGGDFTEAFF. Written as DNA, the CDR3 is TGCAGCGGACGAACAGGGGGTGATTTCACTGAAGCTTTCTTT.

CDR3 coding DNA: TGTGCCAGCAGCCAGGGCAGGCCGAGCTCTGGAAACACCATATATTTT. It encodes CASSQGRPSSGNTIYF. The chain employs TRBV3-1 (or the pseudogene TRBV3-2) and TRBJ1-3; D is ambiguous. Germline CDR1 reads LGHDT; CDR2 reads YNNKEL (reference sequence). Trimming stripped 3 bases from V and 0 bases from J, with 12 bases between. The CDR3 loop spans 16 amino acids.

V and J are TRBV19 and TRBJ1-6, with TRBD1 matching over 7 bases. There are 16 residues in the CDR3. Trimming took 2 bases from V and 7 from J; bases not matched to a gene: 8. Germline V gives CDR1 LNHDA, CDR2 SQIVND (reference sequence). The CDR3 here is CASSISSGQINSPLHF. DNA for the CDR3: TGTGCCAGTAGTATAAGCTCGGGACAGATCAATTCACCCCTCCACTTT.

This clone was observed a handful of times. The chain links TRBV27 to TRBJ1-5; 7 bases fit TRBD1. The trim removed 3 bases at V and 7 bases at J, leaving 9 bases unmatched. Germline V lookup: CDR1 MNHEY, CDR2 SMNVEV (reference sequence). This CDR3 comprises 15 residues. This CDR3 reads CASSLGTGVGQPQHF. CDR3 DNA sequence: TGTGCCAGCAGTTTGGGAACAGGGGTGGGCCAGCCCCAGCATTTT.

This clone was seen just once. This chain uses TRBV29-1 with TRBJ1-2; TRBD1 might be the D (5 bases). Trimming pared 6 bases from V and 8 bases from J, leaving 16 bases between. The germline V gene encodes CDR1 SQVTM and CDR2 ANQGSEA. This CDR3 has 12 amino acids. CDR3 amino acids: CSVGTEGGGYTF. The DNA for the CDR3 is TGCAGCGTCGGGACGGAGGGAGGAGGCTACACCTTC.

The chain joins TRBV25-1 to TRBJ1-4; D is possibly TRBD1 (6 bases). This CDR3 region has 15 residues. The germline V gene has CDR1 MGHDK and CDR2 SYGVNS. V lost 2 bases, J lost 4 bases, and 11 bases lay in between. Here the CDR3 DNA reads TGTGCCAGCAGTGAAAGACAGGCATATAATGAAAAACTGTTTTTT. It is translated as CASSERQAYNEKLFF. The full variable domain, in which reference TRBV25-1 and TRBJ1-4 provide the parts outside the CDR3, is EADIYQTPRYLVIGTGKKITLECSQTMGHDKMYWYQQDPGMELHLIHYSYGVNSTEKGDLSSESTVSRIRTEHFPLTLESARPSHTSQYLCASSERQAYNEKLFFGSGTQLSVL.

V usage is TRBV6-5 and J usage is TRBJ1-2; 9 bases are shared with TRBD1. With V trimmed by 6 bases and J by 4 bases, 6 bases remained unmatched. CDR3 size: 14 residues. The V gene's germline CDR1 is MNHEY and CDR2 SVGAGI. Written as DNA, the CDR3 is TGTGCCAGCAGACGACAGGGGGAGGGCTATGGCTACACCTTC. Protein sequence: CASRRQGEGYGYTF.

The CDR3 DNA sequence: TGTGCCAGCAGTGTAGTGGGCAGCTATAATTCACCCCTCCACTTT. It encodes CASSVVGSYNSPLHF. The chain uses TRBV25-1 and TRBJ1-6, with no clear D. Germline CDR1 is MGHDK and CDR2 is SYGVNS. The V gene lost 4 bases and the J gene lost 3 bases, with 10 bases spanning the gap. This CDR3 contains 15 residues.

In its sample, this clone was seen a few times. This chain joins TRBV19 and TRBJ1-4; D unclear. Trimming shortened V by 6 bases and J by 5 bases, and 13 bases separated the two germline ends. CDR3 length: 14 amino acids. From germline, CDR1 is LNHDA and CDR2 SQIVND (reference sequence). For the CDR3, the DNA is TGTGCCAGTAGGTTCTTGAGAGCCAATGAAAAACTGTTTTTT. Amino acid sequence: CASRFLRANEKLFF.

This rearrangement joins TRBV28 to TRBJ2-3; TRBD2 aligns across 9 bases. The CDR3 totals 14 residues. The germline V gene encodes CDR1 MDHEN and CDR2 SYDVKM. Trimming at V came to 7 bases and at J to 6 bases, leaving 8 bases not matched to a gene. CDR3 in amino acids: CASIRSGRVDTQYF. For the CDR3, the DNA is TGTGCCAGCATCCGTAGCGGGAGAGTGGATACGCAGTATTTT.

The chain combines TRBV14 with TRBJ2-7; TRBD1 is a possible D gene (6 bases). CDR1 SGHDN and CDR2 FVKESK come from the germline V gene. CDR3 length equals 15 residues. Trimming cost V 4 bases and J 1 base, with 14 bases left between them. The CDR3 reads CASSLSTGPSYEQYF. The CDR3 bases are TGTGCCAGCAGCCTGTCGACAGGCCCGTCCTACGAGCAGTACTTC.

In DNA form, the CDR3 reads TGTGCCAGCAGCCAAGGGACAGGGGACACTGAAGCTTTCTTT. The encoded protein is CASSQGTGDTEAFF. The chain joins TRBV3-1 (or the pseudogene TRBV3-2) to TRBJ1-1, with 9 bases matching TRBD1. The CDR3 is 14 amino acids. J was trimmed by 3 bases and V by 1 base; bases with no gene match: 0. The V gene's germline CDR1 is LGHDT and CDR2 YNNKEL (reference sequence).

The chain has TRBV7-2 and TRBJ1-3; the D is unclear. Germline CDR1 and CDR2: SGHTA and FQGNSA. The CDR3 totals 12 residues. The V and J ends lost 5 bases and 4 bases respectively, with 6 bases between them. The CDR3 reads CASSAQGNTIYF. The CDR3 DNA follows: TGTGCCAGCAGCGCACAAGGAAACACCATATATTTT.

The gene calls are TRBV25-1 and TRBJ1-1, with 12 bases identical to TRBD1. The CDR3 is 14 amino acids. CDR1 MGHDK and CDR2 SYGVNS come from the germline V gene. The V and J ends lost 4 bases and 8 bases, in that order; junction bases with no gene match: 5. The CDR3 DNA reads as TGTGCCAGCAGTGGGACCGGGACAGGGGGCGAAGCTTTCTTT. Encoded protein: CASSGTGTGGEAFF.

This clone was observed once. J is TRBJ2-1 and V is TRBV19; 11 bases agree with TRBD2. Germline V CDR1 and CDR2: LNHDA, SQIVND (reference sequence). CDR3 length equals 16 residues. The trim removed 3 bases at V and 3 bases at J, leaving 4 bases unmatched. In DNA, the CDR3 is TGTGCCAGTAGTATCCAACTAGCGGGAGACTACAATGAGCAGTTCTTC. It codes for CASSIQLAGDYNEQFF.

The chain joins TRBV9 to TRBJ2-1, with TRBD2 identical over 8 bases. The germline V gene encodes CDR1 SGDLS and CDR2 YYNGEE. Trimming cost V 2 bases and J 2 bases; bases outside gene matches: 3. This CDR3 has 15 amino acids. The CDR3 reads CASSVSSGTYNEQFF. The CDR3 nucleotides are TGTGCCAGCAGCGTGAGTAGCGGGACCTACAATGAGCAGTTCTTC.

The rearrangement joins TRBV2 to TRBJ2-5, with D perhaps TRBD1 (5 bases). The CDR3 covers 14 residues. The germline V and J ends were trimmed by 1 base and 1 base, with 7 bases remaining between them. Germline CDR1 and CDR2: SNHLY and FYNNEI. Here the CDR3 DNA reads TGTGCCAGCAGTGAAGACAGGACCCAAGAGACCCAGTACTTC. It translates to CASSEDRTQETQYF.

The gene calls are TRBV5-4 and TRBJ2-5, with 7 bases aligning to TRBD1. The length of the CDR3 is 16 residues. The germline gives CDR1 SGHNT, CDR2 YYREEE (reference sequence). After removal of 4 bases from V and 1 base from J, the junction contained 10 bases not matched to a gene. This CDR3 reads CASSQRQGRAQETQYF. CDR3 DNA: TGTGCCAGCAGCCAACGACAGGGTCGGGCCCAAGAGACCCAGTACTTC.

Note on this clone: Mismatch with germline at one junction end may stem from a read error. The J gene is TRBJ1-1, the V gene TRBV7-7, with D unresolved. Looked up from germline, CDR1 is SSHAT and CDR2 is FNYEAQ (reference sequence). This CDR3 has 13 amino acids. CDR3 nucleotide sequence: TGTGCTAGCAGCTTATACTTGAACACTGAAGCTTTCTTT. Its translation: CASSLYLNTEAFF.

This clone was seen a handful of times. The chain recombines TRBV5-1 with TRBJ2-7; 10 bases are a match to TRBD1. Germline V gene data show CDR1 as SGHRS and CDR2 as YFSETQ. With 0 bases clipped from V and 6 bases from J, the junction kept 0 bases outside the gene matches. This CDR3 comprises 13 residues. The CDR3 DNA follows: TGCGCCAGCAGCTTGGGGACAGGGGGCGAGCAGTACTTC. This encodes CASSLGTGGEQYF. The whole variable domain, filled in from reference TRBV5-1 and TRBJ2-7, reads KAGVTQTPRYLIKTRGQQVTLSCSPISGHRSVSWYQQTPGQGLQFLFEYFSETQRNKGNFPGRFSGRQFSNSRSEMNVSTLELGDSALYLCASSLGTGGEQYFGPGTRLTVT.

This clone was recorded once. V usage is TRBV7-3 and J usage is TRBJ2-2; 14 bases align to TRBD2. The CDR3 runs 15 residues. CDR1 and CDR2 (germline): SGHTA, FQGTGA. V shed 8 bases and J 7 bases; nucleotides not matched to a gene: 6. The CDR3 sequence: CASSRTSGRFGELFF. Written as DNA, the CDR3 is TGTGCCAGCTCCCGGACTAGCGGGAGGTTCGGGGAGCTGTTTTTT. Together with reference TRBV7-3 and TRBJ2-2, the CDR3 gives the full variable domain: GAGVSQTPSNKVTEKGKYVELRCDPISGHTALYWYRQSLGQGPEFLIYFQGTGAADDSGLPNDRFFAVRPEGSVSTLKIQRTERGDSAVYLCASSRTSGRFGELFFGEGSRLTVL.

The chain uses TRBV14 and TRBJ1-1; possibly TRBD1 for D (6 bases). CDR1 and CDR2 (germline): SGHDN, FVKESK. Trimming took off 6 bases at V and 5 bases at J, with 25 bases between the two ends. This CDR3 is 17 amino acids long. CDR3 DNA: TGTGCCAGCAGGGCAGGGGAGTGGGATCGTGTTCGGACTGAAGCTTTCTTT. It is translated as CASRAGEWDRVRTEAFF.

The chain employs TRBV7-8 and TRBJ1-4, with 10 nucleotides matching TRBD1. J was trimmed by 1 base and V by 6 bases; bases with no gene match: 2. Germline V gene lookup returns CDR1 SGHVS and CDR2 FQNEAQ. The CDR3 extends over 15 amino acids. The CDR3 nucleotides read TGTGCCAGCAGACGGGACAGGGGAACTAATGAAAAACTGTTTTTT. This codes for CASRRDRGTNEKLFF.

This sequence joins TRBV11-2 and TRBJ1-6; 7 bases are shared with TRBD1. This CDR3 has 13 residues. Germline lookup yields CDR1 SGHAT and CDR2 FQNNGV. The J segment lost 7 bases and the V segment lost 5 bases, leaving 2 bases of the junction unmatched. The CDR3 bases are TGTGCCAGCAGCGCAGGGGGGAATTCACCCCTCCACTTT. Its translation is CASSAGGNSPLHF.

The chain joins TRBV5-1 to TRBJ2-5; weak D call: TRBD1 (5 bases). CDR1 is SGHRS and CDR2 is YFSETQ in the germline V gene. The CDR3 spans 14 residues. Deletions cut 4 bases from V and 0 bases from J, with 10 bases between. CDR3 in amino acids: CASSIGHNQETQYF. The CDR3 bases are TGCGCCAGCAGCATCGGACATAACCAAGAGACCCAGTACTTC. The full variable domain, completed using reference TRBV5-1 and TRBJ2-5, is KAGVTQTPRYLIKTRGQQVTLSCSPISGHRSVSWYQQTPGQGLQFLFEYFSETQRNKGNFPGRFSGRQFSNSRSEMNVSTLELGDSALYLCASSIGHNQETQYFGPGTRLLVL.